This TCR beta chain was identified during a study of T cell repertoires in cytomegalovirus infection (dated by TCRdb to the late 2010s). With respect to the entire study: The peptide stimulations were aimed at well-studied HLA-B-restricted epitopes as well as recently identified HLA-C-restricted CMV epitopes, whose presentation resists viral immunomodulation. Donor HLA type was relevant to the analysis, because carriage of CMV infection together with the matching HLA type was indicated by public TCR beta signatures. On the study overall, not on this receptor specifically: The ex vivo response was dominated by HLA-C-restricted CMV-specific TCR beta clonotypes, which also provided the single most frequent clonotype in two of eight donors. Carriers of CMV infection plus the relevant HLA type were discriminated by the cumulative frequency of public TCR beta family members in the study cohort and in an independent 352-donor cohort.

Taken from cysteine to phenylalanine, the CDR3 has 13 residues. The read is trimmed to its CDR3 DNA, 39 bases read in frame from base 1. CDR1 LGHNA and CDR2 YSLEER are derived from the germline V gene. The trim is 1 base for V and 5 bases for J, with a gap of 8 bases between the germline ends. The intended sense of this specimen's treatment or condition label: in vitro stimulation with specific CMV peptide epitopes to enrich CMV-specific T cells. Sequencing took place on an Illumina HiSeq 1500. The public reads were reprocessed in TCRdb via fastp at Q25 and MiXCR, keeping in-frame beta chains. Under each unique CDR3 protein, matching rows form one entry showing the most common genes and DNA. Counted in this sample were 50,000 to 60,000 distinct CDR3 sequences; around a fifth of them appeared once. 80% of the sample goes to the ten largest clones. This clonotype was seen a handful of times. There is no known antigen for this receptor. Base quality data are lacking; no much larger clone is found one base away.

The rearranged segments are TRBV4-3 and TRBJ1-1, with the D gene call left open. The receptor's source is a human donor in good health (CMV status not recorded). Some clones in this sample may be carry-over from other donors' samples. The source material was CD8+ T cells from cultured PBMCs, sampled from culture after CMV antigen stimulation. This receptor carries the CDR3 CASSQGSWTEAFF. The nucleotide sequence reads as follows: TGCGCCAGCAGCCAAGGGTCATGGACTGAAGCTTTCTTT.